This T cell receptor (beta chain) was documented in a study of blood T cell repertoires in COVID-19. Study information: COVID-19 samples, acute and convalescent, were from the United States, Italy and Spain.

The study recruited people aged about 18 to 89 years across more than 20 US areas. Some clones are missing from TCRdb's copy, which holds only in-frame ones; the method was immunoSEQ multiplex PCR. This sample has approximately 220,000 clones, with approximately 86% found just once. The CDR3 runs 13 residues. Germline values: CDR1 SGHRS, CDR2 YFSETQ. V was shortened by 3 bases and J by 3 bases, with 10 bases between the two germline ends. The TCR originated in a woman in her 30s who had been exposed to COVID-19. The chain couples TRBV5-1 to TRBJ2-7; D might be TRBD1 (5 bases). Specimen: PBMCs or T cells enriched from blood (not recorded which). For the CDR3, the DNA is TGCGCCAGCAGCTCATCAGGGCACTACGAGCAGTACTTC. As protein: CASSSSGHYEQYF.